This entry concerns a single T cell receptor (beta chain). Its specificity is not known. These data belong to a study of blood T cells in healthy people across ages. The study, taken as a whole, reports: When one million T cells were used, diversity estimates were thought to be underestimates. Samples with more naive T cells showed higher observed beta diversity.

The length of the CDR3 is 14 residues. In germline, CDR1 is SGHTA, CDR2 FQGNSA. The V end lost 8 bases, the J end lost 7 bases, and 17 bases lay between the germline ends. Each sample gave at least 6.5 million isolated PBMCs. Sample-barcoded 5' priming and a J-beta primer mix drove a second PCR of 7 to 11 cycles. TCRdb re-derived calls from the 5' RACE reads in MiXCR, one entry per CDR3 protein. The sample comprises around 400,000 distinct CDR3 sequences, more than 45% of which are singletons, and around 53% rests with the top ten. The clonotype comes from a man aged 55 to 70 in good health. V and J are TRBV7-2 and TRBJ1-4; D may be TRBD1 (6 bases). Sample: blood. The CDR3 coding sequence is TGTGCCAGCGGCTGGGACACGGGCGGTGAAAAACTGTTTTTT. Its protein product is CASGWDTGGEKLFF.